This passage covers 9 T cell receptor beta chains from one sample sequenced in a study of CD8 T cells in ankylosing spondylitis. Overall study findings and caveats: A TCR beta motif of fewer than ten highly homologous variants seemed to mark ankylosing spondylitis blood.

Their cognate antigens are unknown. TCRdb called the 5' RACE reads again in MiXCR, with one record for every CDR3 protein. Among 470,000 or so distinct CDR3 sequences, more than 25% were seen once, and the ten largest hold approximately 1%. Sequenced material: blood, either unsorted or a sorted T cell fraction (not recorded which). Receptors were obtained from a male donor with ankylosing spondylitis.

The rearrangement uses TRBV11-2 and TRBJ2-1; D is unresolved. V was clipped by 5 bases and J by 7 bases, with 9 bases between them. CDR1 SGHAT and CDR2 FQNNGV come from the germline V gene. CDR3 length: 12 residues. The CDR3, as DNA: TGTGCCAGCAGCCCGGTGGGAAATGAGCAGTTCTTC. This gives the protein CASSPVGNEQFF.

This clonotype was detected only a few times. The rearrangement uses TRBV10-3 and TRBJ2-1, with 7 bases fitting TRBD2. The ends lost 3 bases at V and 6 bases at J; junction bases unmatched: 2. This CDR3 spans 13 amino acids. Germline CDR1 and CDR2: ENHRY and SYGVKD. CDR3 sequence (DNA): TGTGCCATCAGTGATCCGGGGGGCAATGAGCAGTTCTTC. Amino acids: CAISDPGGNEQFF.

The sample holds one count of this clonotype. This rearrangement joins TRBV10-3 to TRBJ1-2; the match to TRBD1 covers 7 bases. Germline values: CDR1 ENHRY, CDR2 SYGVKD. V was pared by 2 bases and J by 8 bases, with 11 bases of the junction left unmatched. This CDR3 contains 15 residues. The CDR3 nucleotides read TGTGCCATCAGTGAGAGGGGACAGTCCCCAAGGGGCTACACCTTC. Its protein is CAISERGQSPRGYTF.

This clonotype was seen a few times. Here the CDR3 DNA reads TGTGCCAGCAGTCGAGTATATGAAGCTTTCTTT. Amino acid sequence: CASSRVYEAFF. The genes are TRBV28 and TRBJ1-1; unclear D gene. Deletions cut 5 bases from V and 7 bases from J, with 8 bases between. The CDR3 loop spans 11 amino acids. Germline V gene data show CDR1 as MDHEN and CDR2 as SYDVKM.

In this sample, this clonotype turned up a few times. The chain combines TRBV7-9 with TRBJ2-5; 8 bases map to TRBD1. The trim removed 3 bases at V and 0 bases at J, leaving 3 bases unmatched. The germline V gene encodes CDR1 SEHNR and CDR2 FQNEAQ (reference sequence). CDR3 size: 15 residues. The CDR3 DNA reads TGTGCCAGCAGCTTCGACAGGGGATACCAAGAGACCCAGTACTTC. It encodes CASSFDRGYQETQYF.

This CDR3 is CATSVGLAGGYEQYF. The CDR3 nucleotides read TGTGCCACCAGTGTTGGACTAGCGGGAGGCTACGAGCAGTACTTC. The V call is TRBV24-1, the J call TRBJ2-7; 14 bases are shared with TRBD2. V lost 5 bases, J lost 3 bases, and 2 bases stayed unmatched. Germline loops: CDR1 KGHDR, CDR2 SFDVKD. CDR3 length equals 15 residues.

The rearrangement joins TRBV7-2 to TRBJ2-3; a possible D gene is TRBD2 (5 bases). Germline V gene lookup returns CDR1 SGHTA and CDR2 FQGNSA. Between the trimmed V and J ends, which lost 6 bases and 5 bases, there was a span of 21 bases. The CDR3 loop spans 16 amino acids. The CDR3 sequence: CASSRSGLRWGDTQYF. The CDR3 bases are TGTGCCAGCAGTCGATCCGGACTGCGTTGGGGAGATACGCAGTATTTT.

This clonotype was detected a few times. This chain links TRBV5-1 with TRBJ2-3, with TRBD2 matching over 8 bases. The trim removed 4 bases at V and 6 bases at J, leaving 10 bases unmatched. CDR1 is SGHRS, CDR2 YFSETQ, per germline. This CDR3 has 15 residues. CDR3 in amino acids: CASSTQTSVRDTQYF. In DNA form, the CDR3 reads TGCGCCAGCAGCACCCAGACTAGCGTCAGGGATACGCAGTATTTT.

The V call is TRBV5-1, the J call TRBJ1-1; D may be TRBD1 (6 bases). The CDR3 is made up of 15 amino acids. Per the germline V gene, CDR1 is SGHRS and CDR2 is YFSETQ. V dropped 3 bases and J dropped 5 bases, with 17 bases sitting between them. CDR3 in DNA: TGCGCCAGCAGCTCACTCGGCGGGACAACTACTGAAGCTTTCTTT. Its protein product is CASSSLGGTTTEAFF.